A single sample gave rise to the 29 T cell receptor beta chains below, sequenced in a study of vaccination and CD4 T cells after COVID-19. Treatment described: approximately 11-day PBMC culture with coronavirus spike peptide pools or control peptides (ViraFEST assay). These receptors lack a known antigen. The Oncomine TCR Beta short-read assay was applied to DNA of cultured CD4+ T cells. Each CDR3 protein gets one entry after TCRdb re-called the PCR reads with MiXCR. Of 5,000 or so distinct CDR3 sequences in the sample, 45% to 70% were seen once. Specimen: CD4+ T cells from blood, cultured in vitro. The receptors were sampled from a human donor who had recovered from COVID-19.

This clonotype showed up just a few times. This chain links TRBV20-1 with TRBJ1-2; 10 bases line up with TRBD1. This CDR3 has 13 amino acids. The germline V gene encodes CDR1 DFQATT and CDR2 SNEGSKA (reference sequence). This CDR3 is CRPDRGLRYGYTF. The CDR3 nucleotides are TGCAGGCCTGACAGGGGGCTTCGCTATGGCTACACCTTC.

In DNA, the CDR3 is TGTGCCAGCAGCTTAATAGCGGGGGGACAAGAGACCCAGTACTTC. Protein sequence: CASSLIAGGQETQYF. V gene TRBV7-3 combines with J gene TRBJ2-5; 10 nucleotides match TRBD2. The V segment lost 1 base and the J segment 2 bases; nucleotides outside the gene matches: 1. This CDR3 has 15 amino acids. CDR1 is SGHTA and CDR2 is FQGTGA in the germline V gene.

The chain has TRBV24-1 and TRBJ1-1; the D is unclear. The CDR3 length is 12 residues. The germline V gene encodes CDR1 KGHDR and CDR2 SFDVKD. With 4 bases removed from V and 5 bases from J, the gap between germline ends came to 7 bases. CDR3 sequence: CATSDQNTEAFF. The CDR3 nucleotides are TGTGCCACCAGTGACCAAAATACTGAAGCTTTCTTT.

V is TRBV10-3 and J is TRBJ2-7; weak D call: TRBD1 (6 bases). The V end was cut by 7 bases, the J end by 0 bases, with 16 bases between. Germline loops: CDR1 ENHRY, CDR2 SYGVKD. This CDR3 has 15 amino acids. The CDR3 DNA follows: TGTGCCATCATGGCCAGGACAGCTAACTCCTACGAGCAGTACTTC. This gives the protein CAIMARTANSYEQYF.

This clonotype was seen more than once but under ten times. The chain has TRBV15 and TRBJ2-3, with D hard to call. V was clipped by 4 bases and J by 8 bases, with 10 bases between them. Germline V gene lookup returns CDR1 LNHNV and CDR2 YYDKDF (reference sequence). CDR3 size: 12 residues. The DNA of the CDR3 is TGTGCCACCAGCAATCCGGACGGTACGCAGTATTTT. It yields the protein CATSNPDGTQYF.

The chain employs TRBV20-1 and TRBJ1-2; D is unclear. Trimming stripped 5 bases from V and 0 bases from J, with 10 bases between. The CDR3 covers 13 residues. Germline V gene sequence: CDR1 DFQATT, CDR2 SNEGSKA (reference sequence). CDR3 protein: CSAEEAANYGYTF. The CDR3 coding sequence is TGCAGTGCTGAGGAAGCAGCTAACTATGGCTACACCTTC.

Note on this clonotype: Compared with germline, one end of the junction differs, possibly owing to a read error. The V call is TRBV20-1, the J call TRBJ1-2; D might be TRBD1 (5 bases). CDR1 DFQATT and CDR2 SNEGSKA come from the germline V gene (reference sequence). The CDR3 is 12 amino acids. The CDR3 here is CGARGSLEGYTF. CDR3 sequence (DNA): TGCGGTGCTAGGGGTTCCCTGGAAGGCTACACCTTC.

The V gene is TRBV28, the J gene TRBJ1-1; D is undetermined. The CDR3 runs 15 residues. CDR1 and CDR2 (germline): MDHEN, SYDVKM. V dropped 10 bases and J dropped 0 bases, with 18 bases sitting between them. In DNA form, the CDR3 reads TGTGCCACCATCAACGGAGGGTATTTGAACACTGAAGCTTTCTTT. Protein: CATINGGYLNTEAFF.

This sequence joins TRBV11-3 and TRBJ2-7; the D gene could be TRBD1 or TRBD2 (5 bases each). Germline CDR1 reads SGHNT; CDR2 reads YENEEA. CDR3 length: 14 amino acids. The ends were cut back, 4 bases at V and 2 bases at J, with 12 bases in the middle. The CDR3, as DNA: TGTGCCAGCAGCTCTTCGGGGACCCCCTACGAGCAGTACTTC. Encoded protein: CASSSSGTPYEQYF.

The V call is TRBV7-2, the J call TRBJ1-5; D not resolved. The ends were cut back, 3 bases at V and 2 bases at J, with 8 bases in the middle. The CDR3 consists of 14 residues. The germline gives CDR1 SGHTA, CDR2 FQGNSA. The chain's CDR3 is CASSFTGGNQPQHF. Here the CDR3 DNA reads TGTGCCAGCAGCTTCACGGGTGGCAATCAGCCCCAGCATTTT.

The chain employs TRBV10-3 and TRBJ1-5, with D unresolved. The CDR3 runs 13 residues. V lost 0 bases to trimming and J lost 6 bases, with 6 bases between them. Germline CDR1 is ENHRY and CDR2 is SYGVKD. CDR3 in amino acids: CAISESAIQPQHF. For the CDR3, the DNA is TGTGCCATCAGTGAGTCGGCCATTCAGCCCCAGCATTTT.

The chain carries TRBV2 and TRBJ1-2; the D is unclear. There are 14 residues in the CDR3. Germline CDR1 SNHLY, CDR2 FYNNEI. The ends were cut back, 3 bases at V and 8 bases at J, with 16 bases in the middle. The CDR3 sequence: CASSDMTAGGGYTF. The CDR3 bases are TGTGCCAGCAGTGACATGACGGCGGGAGGGGGCTACACCTTC.

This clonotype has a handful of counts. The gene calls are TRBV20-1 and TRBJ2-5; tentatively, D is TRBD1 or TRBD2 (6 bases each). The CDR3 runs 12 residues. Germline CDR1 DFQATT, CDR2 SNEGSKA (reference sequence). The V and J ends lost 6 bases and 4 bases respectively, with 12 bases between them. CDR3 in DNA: TGCAGTGCGGGGGGCCTTGGAGAGACCCAGTACTTC. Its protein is CSAGGLGETQYF.

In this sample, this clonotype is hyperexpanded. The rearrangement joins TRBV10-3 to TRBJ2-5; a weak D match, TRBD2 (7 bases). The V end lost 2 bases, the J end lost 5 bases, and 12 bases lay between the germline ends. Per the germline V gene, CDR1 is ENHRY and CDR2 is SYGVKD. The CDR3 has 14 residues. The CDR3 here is CAISERGALETQYF. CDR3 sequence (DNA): TGTGCCATCAGTGAGCGGGGGGCGTTGGAGACCCAGTACTTC.

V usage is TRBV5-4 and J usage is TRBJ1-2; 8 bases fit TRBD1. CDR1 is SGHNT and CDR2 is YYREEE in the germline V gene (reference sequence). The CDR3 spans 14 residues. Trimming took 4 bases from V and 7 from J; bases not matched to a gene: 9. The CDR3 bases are TGTGCCAGCAGCGTGGACAGGGTCGGAGGTGGCTACACCTTC. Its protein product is CASSVDRVGGGYTF.

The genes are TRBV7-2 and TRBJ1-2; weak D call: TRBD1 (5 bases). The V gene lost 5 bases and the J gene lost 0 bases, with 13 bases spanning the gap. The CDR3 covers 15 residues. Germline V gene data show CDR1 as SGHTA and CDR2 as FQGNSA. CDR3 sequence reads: CASSRDGPPNYGYTF. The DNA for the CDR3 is TGTGCCAGCAGCCGGGACGGACCTCCTAACTATGGCTACACCTTC.

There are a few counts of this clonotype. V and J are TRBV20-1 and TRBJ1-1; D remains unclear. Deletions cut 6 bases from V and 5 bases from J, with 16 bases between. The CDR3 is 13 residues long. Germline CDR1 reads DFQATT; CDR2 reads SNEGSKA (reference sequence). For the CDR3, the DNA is TGCAGTGCGTCAAGTGGCAGGCTTACTGAAGCTTTCTTT. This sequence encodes CSASSGRLTEAFF.

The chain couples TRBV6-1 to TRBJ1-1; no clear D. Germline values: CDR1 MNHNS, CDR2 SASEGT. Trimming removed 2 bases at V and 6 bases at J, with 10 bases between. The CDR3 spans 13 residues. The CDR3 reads CASSERYKAEAFF. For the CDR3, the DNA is TGTGCCAGCAGTGAAAGGTACAAGGCTGAAGCTTTCTTT.

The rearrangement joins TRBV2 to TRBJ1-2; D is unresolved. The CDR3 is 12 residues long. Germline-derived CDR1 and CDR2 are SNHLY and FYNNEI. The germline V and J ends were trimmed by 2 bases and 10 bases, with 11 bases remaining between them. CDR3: CASSEMGHDYTF. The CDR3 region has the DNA TGTGCCAGCAGTGAAATGGGTCATGACTACACCTTC.

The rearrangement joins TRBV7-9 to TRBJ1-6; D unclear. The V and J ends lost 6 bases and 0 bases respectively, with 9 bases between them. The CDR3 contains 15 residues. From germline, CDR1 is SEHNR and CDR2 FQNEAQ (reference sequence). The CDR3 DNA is TGTGCCAGCAGTCCGGTGGGCTCCTATAATTCACCCCTCCACTTT. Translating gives CASSPVGSYNSPLHF.

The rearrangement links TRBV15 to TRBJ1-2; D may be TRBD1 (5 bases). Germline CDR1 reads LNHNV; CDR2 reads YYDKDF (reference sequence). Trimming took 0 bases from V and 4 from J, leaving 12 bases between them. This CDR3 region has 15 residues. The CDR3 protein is CATSRDSSQVYGYTF. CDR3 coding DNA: TGTGCCACCAGCAGAGATTCATCACAGGTCTATGGCTACACCTTC.

CDR3: CASSRDSLQETQYF. The CDR3 DNA reads as TGTGCCAGCAGTCGGGACAGCCTACAAGAGACCCAGTACTTC. The chain has TRBV7-2 and TRBJ2-5, with 7 bases aligning to TRBD1. The CDR3 is made up of 14 amino acids. Germline lookup yields CDR1 SGHTA and CDR2 FQGNSA. V shed 6 bases and J 2 bases; nucleotides not matched to a gene: 6.

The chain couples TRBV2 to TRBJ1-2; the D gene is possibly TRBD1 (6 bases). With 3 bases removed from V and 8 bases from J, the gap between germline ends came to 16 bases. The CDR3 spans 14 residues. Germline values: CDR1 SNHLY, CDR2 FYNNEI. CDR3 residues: CASSEVGAVEGYTF. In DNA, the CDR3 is TGTGCCAGCAGTGAGGTGGGGGCGGTGGAGGGCTACACCTTC.

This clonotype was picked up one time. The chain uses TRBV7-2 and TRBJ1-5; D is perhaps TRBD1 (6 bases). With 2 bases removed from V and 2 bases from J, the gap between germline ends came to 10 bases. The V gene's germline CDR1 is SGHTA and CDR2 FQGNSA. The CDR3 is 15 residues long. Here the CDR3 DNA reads TGTGCCAGCAGCTTAACAGGGCGGGGCAATCAGCCCCAGCATTTT. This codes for CASSLTGRGNQPQHF.

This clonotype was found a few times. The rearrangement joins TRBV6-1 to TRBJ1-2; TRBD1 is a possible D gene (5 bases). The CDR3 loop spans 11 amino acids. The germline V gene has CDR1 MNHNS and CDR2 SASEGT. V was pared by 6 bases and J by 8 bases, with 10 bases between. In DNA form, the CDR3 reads TGTGCCAGCAGGGGGCATAGGGGCTACACCTTC. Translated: CASRGHRGYTF.

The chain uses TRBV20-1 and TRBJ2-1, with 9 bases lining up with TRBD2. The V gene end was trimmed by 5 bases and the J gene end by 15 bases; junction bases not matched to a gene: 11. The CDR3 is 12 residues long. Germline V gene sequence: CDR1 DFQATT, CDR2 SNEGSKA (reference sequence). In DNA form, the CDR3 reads TGCAGTGCTCGTCTTTCGGGACTAGCTCCGTTCTTC. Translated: CSARLSGLAPFF.

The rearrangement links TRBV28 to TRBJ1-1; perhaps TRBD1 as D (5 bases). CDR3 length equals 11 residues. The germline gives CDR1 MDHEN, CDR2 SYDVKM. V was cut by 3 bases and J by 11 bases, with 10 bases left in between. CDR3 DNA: TGTGCCAGCAGTTTGAACGGGGGGGCTTTCTTT. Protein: CASSLNGGAFF.

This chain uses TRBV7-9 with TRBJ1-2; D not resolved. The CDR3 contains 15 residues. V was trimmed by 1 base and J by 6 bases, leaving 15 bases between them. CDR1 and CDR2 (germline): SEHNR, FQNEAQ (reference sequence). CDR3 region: CASSLGVASGNGYTF. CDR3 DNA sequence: TGTGCCAGCAGCTTAGGCGTTGCGAGTGGGAATGGCTACACCTTC.

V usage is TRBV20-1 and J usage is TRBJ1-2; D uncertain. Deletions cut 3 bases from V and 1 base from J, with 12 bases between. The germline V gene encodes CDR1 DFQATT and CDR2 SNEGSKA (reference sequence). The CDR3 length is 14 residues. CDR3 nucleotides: TGCAGTGCTAGGCGAAGGGATCTTAACTATGGCTACACCTTC. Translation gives CSARRRDLNYGYTF.